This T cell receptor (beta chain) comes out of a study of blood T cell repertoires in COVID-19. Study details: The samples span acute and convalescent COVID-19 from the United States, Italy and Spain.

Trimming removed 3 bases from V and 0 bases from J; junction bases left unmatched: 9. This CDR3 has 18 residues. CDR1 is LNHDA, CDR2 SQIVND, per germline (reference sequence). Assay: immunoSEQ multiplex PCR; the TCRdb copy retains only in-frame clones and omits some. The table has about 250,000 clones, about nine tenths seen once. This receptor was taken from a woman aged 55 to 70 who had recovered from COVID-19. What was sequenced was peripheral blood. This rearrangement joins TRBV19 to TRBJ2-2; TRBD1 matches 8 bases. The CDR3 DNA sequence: TGTGCCAGTAGTATGAACGGCAGGGGGCCTTCGAACACCGGGGAGCTGTTTTTT. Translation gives CASSMNGRGPSNTGELFF.